The rows below give T cell receptor beta chains drawn from one sample of a study of shared clonotypes between healthy human individuals. Sequenced by immunoSEQ multiplex PCR; TCRdb stores in-frame clones only, minus some. The sample consists of some 2 million clones, about 95% of them appearing once. Sequencing was carried out using naive CD8+ T cells sorted from blood. The receptor source for this set is a man aged 18 to 29 in good health. CDR3s include the opening cysteine and the closing phenylalanine or tryptophan. Fields, in order: clone size, V gene, D gene, J gene, CDR3 protein, CDR3 DNA. The D gene is left open where the match is weak. Some rows have no size entry. The others give once, few or many, or a class for an expanded clone.

abundance: .; v_gene: TRBV2; d_gene: .; j_gene: TRBJ2-1; CDR3aa: CASSEDSSSYNEQFF; CDR3nt: TGTGCCAGCAGTGAAGACTCGAGCTCCTACAATGAGCAGTTCTTC
abundance: .; v_gene: TRBV4-1; d_gene: TRBD1; j_gene: TRBJ1-2; CDR3aa: CASSQGPLQGAYGYTF; CDR3nt: TGCGCCAGCAGCCAAGGGCCCTTACAGGGGGCCTATGGCTACACCTTC
abundance: .; v_gene: TRBV11-3; d_gene: TRBD1; j_gene: TRBJ2-2; CDR3aa: CASSPGQGFSGELFF; CDR3nt: TGTGCCAGCAGTCCCGGACAGGGTTTCTCCGGGGAGCTGTTTTTT
abundance: .; v_gene: TRBV9; d_gene: TRBD1; j_gene: TRBJ1-2; CDR3aa: CASSGTGVYGYTF; CDR3nt: TGTGCCAGCAGCGGAACAGGGGTCTATGGCTACACCTTC
abundance: .; v_gene: TRBV10-2; d_gene: .; j_gene: TRBJ1-2; CDR3aa: CASSESPYGYTF; CDR3nt: TGCGCCAGCAGTGAGTCGCCCTATGGCTACACCTTC
abundance: .; v_gene: TRBV4-1; d_gene: TRBD2; j_gene: TRBJ2-1; CDR3aa: CASTVGGGVNEQFF; CDR3nt: TGCGCCAGCACGGTCGGCGGGGGGGTTAATGAGCAGTTCTTC
abundance: few; v_gene: TRBV10-3; d_gene: .; j_gene: TRBJ2-1; CDR3aa: CAISELVGAGDEQFF; CDR3nt: TGTGCCATCAGTGAGTTGGTAGGGGCTGGCGATGAGCAGTTCTTC
abundance: few; v_gene: TRBV2; d_gene: .; j_gene: TRBJ1-2; CDR3aa: CASSEVDSSNYGYTF; CDR3nt: TGTGCCAGCAGTGAAGTGGACAGTTCTAACTATGGCTACACCTTC
abundance: .; v_gene: TRBV6-6; d_gene: TRBD1; j_gene: TRBJ1-4; CDR3aa: CASSSRGVNEKLFF; CDR3nt: TGTGCCAGCAGTTCCAGGGGGGTTAATGAAAAACTGTTTTTT
abundance: .; v_gene: TRBV4-1; d_gene: TRBD2; j_gene: TRBJ2-3; CDR3aa: CASSQQPGLAGGGTDTQYF; CDR3nt: TGCGCCAGCAGCCAACAACCGGGACTAGCGGGAGGAGGCACAGATACGCAGTATTTT
abundance: .; v_gene: TRBV11-2; d_gene: .; j_gene: TRBJ2-1; CDR3aa: CASSGGTVGDEQFF; CDR3nt: TGTGCCAGCAGCGGCGGAACAGTAGGCGATGAGCAGTTCTTC
abundance: .; v_gene: TRBV5-4; d_gene: TRBD1; j_gene: TRBJ2-5; CDR3aa: CASRNRGSQETQYF; CDR3nt: TGTGCCAGCAGGAACAGGGGTTCCCAAGAGACCCAGTACTTC
abundance: .; v_gene: TRBV28; d_gene: .; j_gene: TRBJ2-5; CDR3aa: CASSPGTRETQYF; CDR3nt: TGTGCCAGCAGCCCCGGGACTCGGGAGACCCAGTACTTC
abundance: .; v_gene: TRBV6-5; d_gene: .; j_gene: TRBJ2-3; CDR3aa: CASSAHTDTQYF; CDR3nt: TGTGCCAGCAGTGCACACACAGATACGCAGTATTTT